This paragraph reports one T cell receptor (beta chain). Its antigen is not identified. These data come from a study of response to subunit inactivated influenza vaccine. Overall study results and limits: Authors suggested each seasonal influenza vaccination recruits few new T cells.

This CDR3 has 17 residues. Trimming pared 5 bases from V and 0 bases from J, leaving 14 bases between. TCRdb reprocessed the RT-PCR reads with MiXCR, giving one entry per CDR3 protein. The table lists roughly 500,000 distinct CDR3 sequences, more than 15% of them singletons. Specimen: CD4+ T cells sorted from PBMCs, collected about 24 months after vaccination. The chain has TRBV12-3 or TRBV12-4 and TRBJ2-6; D may be TRBD1 (5 bases). This TCR came from a man aged 50 to 69 who received an inactivated influenza vaccine. CDR3 residues: CASSQQELSSGANVLTF. As DNA, the CDR3 is TGTGCCAGCAGTCAACAGGAACTGAGCTCTGGGGCCAACGTCCTGACTTTC.